Each of the 13 T cell receptor beta chains below was sequenced from the same sample in a study of T cells in Graves' hyperthyroidism and ophthalmopathy. RNA transcripts yielded amplified TCR beta CDR3 regions. First-round RT-PCR targeting the TCR CDR3 was performed with the HTBI primer set. In TCRdb, the multiplex PCR reads were re-called with MiXCR into one record per CDR3 protein. There are hundreds of thousands of distinct CDR3 sequences in the sample; about 15% occur only once, and around 4.5% lies in the top ten. Source material: blood. The receptors derive from a middle-aged woman with Graves' ophthalmopathy.

This clonotype was observed a few times. The V call is TRBV5-1, the J call TRBJ2-5; no reliable D call. Per germline, CDR1 SGHRS and CDR2 YFSETQ. Trimming removed 2 bases at V and 6 bases at J, with 8 bases between. The length of the CDR3 is 12 residues. Here the CDR3 DNA reads TGCGCCAGCAGCTTTGACGCAAAGACCCAGTACTTC. Its protein is CASSFDAKTQYF.

There are many counts of this clonotype. The chain couples TRBV20-1 to TRBJ1-2; D remains unclear. CDR3 size: 10 residues. V gave up 3 bases and J gave up 8 bases, with 7 bases separating them. Germline CDR1 and CDR2: DFQATT and SNEGSKA (reference sequence). CDR3 bases: TGCAGTGCTAGCCAGTCCGGCTACACCTTC. Translating gives CSASQSGYTF.

In its sample, this clonotype was seen many times. V usage is TRBV27 and J usage is TRBJ1-2; no firm D call. This CDR3 has 14 amino acids. CDR1 and CDR2 from the germline V gene are MNHEY and SMNVEV (reference sequence). V lost 7 bases to trimming and J lost 1 base, with 13 bases between them. The CDR3, as DNA: TGTGCCAGCAAATATTCCCAAAATAACTATGGCTACACCTTC. This codes for CASKYSQNNYGYTF.

This clonotype was picked up many times. The CDR3, as DNA: TGTGCTAGTGGTTTCAGACAGGGGCCCGCTGTCCGCTACGAGCAGTACTTC. Translating it yields CASGFRQGPAVRYEQYF. The chain combines TRBV12-5 with TRBJ2-7; TRBD1 aligns across 8 bases. The V segment lost 3 bases and the J segment 3 bases; nucleotides outside the gene matches: 13. Germline lookup yields CDR1 LGHNT and CDR2 FRNRAP. CDR3 length: 17 amino acids.

Remarks on this clonotype: A read error is possible here, since a much larger clone lies one base away. The gene calls are TRBV4-1 and TRBJ2-4; D not certain. The ends were cut back, 2 bases at V and 8 bases at J, with 16 bases in the middle. CDR3 size: 15 residues. Germline values: CDR1 MGHRA, CDR2 YSYEKL. This CDR3 is CASSQPTPNGYIQYF. The CDR3 nucleotides are TGCGCCAGCAGCCAACCGACCCCAAATGGGTACATTCAGTACTTC.

This clonotype was recorded many times. The V gene is TRBV5-4, the J gene TRBJ1-4; possibly TRBD1 for D (5 bases). The germline gives CDR1 SGHNT, CDR2 YYREEE (reference sequence). CDR3 size: 16 residues. Trimming stripped 0 bases from V and 4 bases from J, with 13 bases between. The CDR3 spells CASSLAGAVDNEKLFF. CDR3 nucleotide sequence: TGTGCCAGCAGCTTGGCTGGGGCTGTGGATAATGAAAAACTGTTTTTT. Using reference TRBV5-4 and TRBJ1-4 for the parts outside the CDR3, the full variable domain is ETGVTQSPTHLIKTRGQQVTLRCSSQSGHNTVSWYQQALGQGPQFIFQYYREEENGRGNFPPRFSGLQFPNYSSELNVNALELDDSALYLCASSLAGAVDNEKLFFGSGTQLSVL.

In its sample, this clonotype was seen many times. This rearrangement joins TRBV7-2 to TRBJ2-2; D gene unclear. V lost 5 bases and J lost 7, with 8 bases in between. Germline V gives CDR1 SGHTA, CDR2 FQGNSA. The length of the CDR3 is 12 residues. CDR3 residues: CASSTYGGELFF. CDR3 DNA sequence: TGTGCCAGCAGCACCTACGGCGGGGAGCTGTTTTTT.

This clonotype was recorded at least ten times. Compared with germline, one end of the junction differs, possibly owing to a read error. V and J are TRBV2 and TRBJ2-2, with TRBD2 matching over 9 bases. CDR1 is SNHLY and CDR2 is FYNNEI in the germline V gene. The CDR3 length is 15 residues. CDR3 DNA sequence: TGTGCCAGCAGTGTGGCAGCTAGCGGGACCGGGAAGCTGTTTTTT. Protein: CASSVAASGTGKLFF.

The table lists this clonotype with many counts. V gene TRBV7-9 combines with J gene TRBJ2-5, with D possibly TRBD2 on 5 matching bases. Looked up from germline, CDR1 is SEHNR and CDR2 is FQNEAQ (reference sequence). The CDR3 loop spans 13 amino acids. V was pared by 6 bases and J by 5 bases, with 13 bases between. The CDR3: CASSSSSVETQYF. CDR3 in DNA: TGTGCCAGCAGTTCAAGTAGCGTTGAGACCCAGTACTTC. Full variable domain (outside the CDR3, taken from reference TRBV7-9 and TRBJ2-5): DTGVSQNPRHKITKRGQNVTFRCDPISEHNRLYWYRQTLGQGPEFLTYFQNEAQLEKSRLLSDRFSAERPKGSFSTLEIQRTEQGDSAMYLCASSSSSVETQYFGPGTRLLVL.

This clonotype was observed at least ten times. This chain links TRBV28 with TRBJ1-1; weak D call: TRBD1 (5 bases). The germline gives CDR1 MDHEN, CDR2 SYDVKM. This CDR3 spans 14 amino acids. Trimming stripped 3 bases from V and 6 bases from J, with 14 bases between. The CDR3 DNA follows: TGTGCCAGCAGTTTGAGAAAGCTGGGGGCTGAAGCTTTCTTT. It encodes CASSLRKLGAEAFF.

This clonotype was counted once. CDR3 residues: CASSSPPRTNLNTGELFF. Here the CDR3 DNA reads TGTGCCAGCAGCTCCCCCCCGAGGACCAACCTTAACACCGGGGAGCTGTTTTTT. V and J are TRBV11-1 and TRBJ2-2; D gene uncertain. The CDR3 loop spans 18 amino acids. Germline V gene data show CDR1 as SGHAT and CDR2 as FQDESV (reference sequence). Trimming removed 4 bases at V and 2 bases at J, with 20 bases between.

Ten or more counts support this clonotype. V usage is TRBV20-1 and J usage is TRBJ2-7; 16 bases fit TRBD2. Germline assignment: CDR1 DFQATT and CDR2 SNEGSKA (reference sequence). Losses at the gene ends were 4 bases for V and 5 bases for J; bases not matched to a gene: 14. The CDR3 is 18 residues long. The CDR3 here is CSATSLGTSGRANNEQYF. DNA of the CDR3: TGCAGTGCTACCTCCTTGGGGACTAGCGGGAGGGCCAACAACGAGCAGTACTTC.

This clonotype was recorded many times. The V call is TRBV15, the J call TRBJ1-1; D is unclear. The CDR3 loop spans 13 amino acids. Germline lookup yields CDR1 LNHNV and CDR2 YYDKDF (reference sequence). Deletions cut 5 bases from V and 12 bases from J, with 19 bases between. The CDR3: CATSDPSDWRSFF. DNA for the CDR3: TGTGCCACCAGCGACCCGAGTGATTGGCGATCTTTCTTT.